This TCR beta chain originates from a study of Ad26.COV2.S vaccination and SARS-CoV-2 variants. As for the study in general: Once or twice, 56 days apart, Ad26.COV2.S was delivered intramuscularly. General study results and limits: Higher spike-specific TCR breadth was found in vaccine recipients than in placebo recipients.

Trimming at V came to 5 bases and at J to 3 bases, leaving 3 bases not matched to a gene. The CDR3 length is 13 residues. Germline V lookup: CDR1 PRHDT, CDR2 FYEKMQ (reference sequence). Repertoires were generated with immunoSEQ multiplex PCR, while TCRdb's copy carries only in-frame clones and drops some. The data contain around 450,000 clones, about 88% of them singletons. Treatment noted: around 19 received Ad26.COV2.S at low or high dose, single or two shots; about 5 received placebo; per-sample allocation not given. Each sample was drawn 63 days after the first injection (of vaccine or placebo). The individual, an adult aged 18-55 years, was a donor in Boston. Points on this clone: The target antigen is unknown. Other nucleotide sequences from this sample produce the same CDR3.

The material was peripheral blood, obtained in a trial of Ad26.COV2.S vaccine versus placebo. V usage is TRBV13 and J usage is TRBJ1-2, with 7 nucleotides matching TRBD1. The receptor was derived from a person aged 18-60 years who received the Ad26.COV2.S COVID-19 vaccine or a placebo. The CDR3 here is CASSRDSYYGYTF. CDR3 DNA sequence: TGTGCCAGCAGCCGGGACAGCTACTATGGCTACACCTTC. The full variable domain, in which reference TRBV13 and TRBJ1-2 provide the parts outside the CDR3, is AAGVIQSPRHLIKEKRETATLKCYPIPRHDTVYWYQQGPGQDPQFLISFYEKMQSDKGSIPDRFSAQQFSDYHSELNMSSLELGDSALYFCASSRDSYYGYTFGSGTRLTVV.